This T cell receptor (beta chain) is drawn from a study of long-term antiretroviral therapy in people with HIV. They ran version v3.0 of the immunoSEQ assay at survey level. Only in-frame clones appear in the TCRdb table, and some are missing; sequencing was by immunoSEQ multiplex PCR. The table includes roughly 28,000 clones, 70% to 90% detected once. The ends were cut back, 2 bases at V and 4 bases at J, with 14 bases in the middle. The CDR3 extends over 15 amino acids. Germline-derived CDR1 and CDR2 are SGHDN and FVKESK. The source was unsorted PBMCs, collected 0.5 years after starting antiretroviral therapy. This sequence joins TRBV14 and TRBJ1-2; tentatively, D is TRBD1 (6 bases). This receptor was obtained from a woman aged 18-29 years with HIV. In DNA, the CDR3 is TGTGCCAGCAGCCAACGTTCAGGGGAAGGCTATGGCTACACCTTC. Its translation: CASSQRSGEGYGYTF.